This section outlines one TCR beta chain sequence together with its context. This sample stems from a study of T cell responses to AZD1222 COVID-19 vaccine. Using immunoSEQ multiplex PCR, the repertoire was profiled, and TCRdb retains in-frame clones only, with some absent. The sample yields approximately 110,000 clones, roughly 90% seen once. This specimen consisted of peripheral blood, obtained on day 0 of AZD1222 vaccination. The sequence came from an adult in good health.

CDR3 in amino acids: CASSPRAGGDQPQHF. In nucleotides, the CDR3 is TGTGCCAGCTCACCACGAGCAGGGGGCGATCAGCCCCAGCATTTT. The chain combines TRBV18 with TRBJ1-5; 8 nucleotides align to TRBD1. With 1 base clipped from V and 5 bases from J, the junction kept 4 bases outside the gene matches. CDR3 length: 15 amino acids. CDR1 and CDR2 (germline): KGHSH, LQKENI.